These 6 T cell receptor beta chains originate from one sample sequenced in a study of CD8 T cells in Susac syndrome. When the RNA was reverse transcribed, random hexamers were used with an input of about 0.45 to 1 ug. TCRdb reanalysed the immunoSEQ multiplex PCR reads using MiXCR and keeps one entry per CDR3 protein. The table shows about 250,000 distinct CDR3 sequences, with roughly 93% occurring only once. Sequencing was carried out using CD4+ T cells from PBMCs. All receptors come from a human donor with multiple sclerosis.

The chain couples TRBV6-1 to TRBJ1-1; 12 positions match TRBD1. The V segment lost 9 bases and the J segment 4 bases; nucleotides outside the gene matches: 6. Looked up from germline, CDR1 is MNHNS and CDR2 is SASEGT. The CDR3 totals 14 residues. This CDR3 reads CASGTGGLSTEAFF. DNA of the CDR3: TGTGCCAGTGGGACAGGGGGCCTGAGCACTGAAGCTTTCTTT.

The chain couples TRBV20-1 to TRBJ1-3, with 8 bases aligning to TRBD1. With 3 bases clipped from V and 1 base from J, the junction kept 8 bases outside the gene matches. Looked up from germline, CDR1 is DFQATT and CDR2 is SNEGSKA (reference sequence). CDR3 length: 16 amino acids. CDR3 sequence (DNA): TGCAGTGCTAGGGATACCGGGACAGGATCTGGAAACACCATATATTTT. Encoded protein: CSARDTGTGSGNTIYF.

The chain is built from TRBV30 and TRBJ1-6; 11 bases map to TRBD1. The CDR3 runs 15 residues. The germline V gene has CDR1 GTSNPN and CDR2 SVGIG (reference sequence). V lost 2 bases, J lost 14 bases, and 11 bases stayed unmatched. The CDR3 nucleotides read TGTGCCTGGAGTCCTCCCTCCGGGACAGGGGGGGCCCTCCACTTT. This sequence encodes CAWSPPSGTGGALHF. Using reference TRBV30 and TRBJ1-6 for the parts outside the CDR3, the full variable domain is SQTIHQWPATLVQPVGSPLSLECTVEGTSNPNLYWYRQAAGRGLQLLFYSVGIGQISSEVPQNLSASRPQDRQFILSSKKLLLSDSGFYLCAWSPPSGTGGALHFGNGTRLTVT.

This chain connects TRBV20-1 to TRBJ2-1, with D perhaps TRBD2 (6 bases). The CDR3 consists of 13 residues. V gave up 6 bases and J gave up 6 bases, with 15 bases separating them. CDR1 is DFQATT and CDR2 is SNEGSKA in the germline V gene (reference sequence). CDR3 sequence reads: CSAPPTSSNEQFF. CDR3 bases: TGCAGTGCGCCTCCGACTAGTTCCAATGAGCAGTTCTTC.

This chain connects TRBV29-1 to TRBJ2-1, with a tentative D call TRBD1 (6 bases). The CDR3 is 13 amino acids. CDR1 is SQVTM and CDR2 is ANQGSEA in the germline V gene. Between the trimmed V and J ends, which lost 7 bases and 6 bases, there was a span of 16 bases. The CDR3 sequence is CSAGTSWRNEQFF. CDR3 DNA: TGCAGCGCCGGGACAAGTTGGCGCAATGAGCAGTTCTTC.

This chain joins TRBV2 and TRBJ1-4; possible D gene TRBD1, 6 bases. The V end lost 5 bases, the J end lost 5 bases, and 9 bases lay between the germline ends. CDR1 is SNHLY, CDR2 FYNNEI, per germline. CDR3 length equals 13 residues. DNA of the CDR3: TGTGCCAGCAGTTGGCAGGGGAATGAAAAACTGTTTTTT. Protein: CASSWQGNEKLFF.